The 6 T cell receptor beta chains reported below all come from one sample, sequenced in a study of CD8 T cells in Susac syndrome. RNA was extracted with the RNeasy kit, and a quantity of 0.5 to 1 ug was reverse transcribed using random hexamers. TCRdb reprocessed the immunoSEQ multiplex PCR reads with MiXCR, giving one entry per CDR3 protein. The sample lists approximately 120,000 distinct CDR3 sequences, 80% to 95% occurring once. The sample consisted of CD8+ T cells from PBMCs. Receptor source: a human donor with multiple sclerosis.

In its sample, this clonotype was seen once. The V and J genes are TRBV5-1 and TRBJ1-4, with a weak D call TRBD1 (5 bases). The V gene lost 4 bases and the J gene lost 3 bases, with 13 bases spanning the gap. CDR1 and CDR2 from the germline V gene are SGHRS and YFSETQ. The CDR3 has 15 amino acids. The CDR3: CASSPGTAANEKLFF. The CDR3, as DNA: TGCGCCAGCAGCCCGGGGACGGCTGCTAATGAAAAACTGTTTTTT.

The chain uses TRBV27 and TRBJ1-5; 9 nucleotides agree with TRBD1. The V segment lost 9 bases and the J segment 6 bases; nucleotides outside the gene matches: 3. The CDR3 is 12 residues long. The germline V gene encodes CDR1 MNHEY and CDR2 SMNVEV (reference sequence). CDR3: CASGQGRQPQHF. DNA of the CDR3: TGTGCCAGTGGACAGGGGCGTCAGCCCCAGCATTTT.

V gene TRBV20-1 combines with J gene TRBJ2-7, with 13 bases lining up with TRBD2. This CDR3 has 16 residues. From germline, CDR1 is DFQATT and CDR2 SNEGSKA (reference sequence). The J segment lost 0 bases and the V segment lost 3 bases, leaving 5 bases of the junction unmatched. The CDR3 protein is CSARGLAGTASYEQYF. For the CDR3, the DNA is TGCAGTGCTAGGGGACTAGCGGGGACCGCCTCCTACGAGCAGTACTTC.

The V gene is TRBV20-1, the J gene TRBJ2-7; 11 bases are shared with TRBD2. Per the germline V gene, CDR1 is DFQATT and CDR2 is SNEGSKA (reference sequence). The CDR3 loop spans 15 amino acids. Germline trimming cut 2 bases from V and 1 base from J; bases unmatched to any gene: 4. Here the CDR3 DNA reads TGCAGTGCTAGAAGACTAGCGGGGCCTTCCTACGAGCAGTACTTC. Translation gives CSARRLAGPSYEQYF.

This clonotype was counted only a few times. The V and J genes are TRBV29-1 and TRBJ2-7; no firm D call. Germline CDR1 SQVTM, CDR2 ANQGSEA. V was trimmed by 4 bases and J by 0 bases, leaving 13 bases between them. This CDR3 is built from 14 residues. The CDR3 DNA reads TGCAGCGTTGTGAATAGGAAAAGCTCCTACGAGCAGTACTTC. Translating it yields CSVVNRKSSYEQYF.

The rearrangement uses TRBV6-5 and TRBJ2-1; D is ambiguous. Germline loops: CDR1 MNHEY, CDR2 SVGAGI. The CDR3 extends over 15 amino acids. Trimming shortened V by 1 base and J by 0 bases, and 7 bases separated the two germline ends. This CDR3 reads CASSYLLSSYNEQFF. CDR3 DNA: TGTGCCAGCAGTTACTTGCTGAGCTCCTACAATGAGCAGTTCTTC.